One T cell receptor beta chain is described in this entry. Antigen unknown. This table comes from immunoSEQ multiplex PCR, and its TCRdb copy is limited to in-frame clones, with some not included. The table lists 32,000 or so clones, over 70% of them singletons. The sample is drawn from a study of T cells in narcolepsy. Study results and caveats: Reportedly, autoreactive clonotypes were serially detected in patients' blood but not controls'. No autoreactive T cell clone sequences appeared in some memory CD4+ repertoires. HCRT-specific and TRIB2-specific autoreactive clonotypes appeared among same-patient CSF and blood CD4+ clonotypes.

Germline V gene sequence: CDR1 GTSNPN, CDR2 SVGIG (reference sequence). V was cut by 3 bases and J by 3 bases, with 9 bases left in between. This CDR3 is 12 amino acids long. The sample was memory (CD45RA-) CD4+ T cells from blood. This clonotype originated in a human donor in good health. The chain joins TRBV30 to TRBJ2-7; D is perhaps TRBD1 or TRBD2 (5 bases each). Here the CDR3 DNA reads TGTGCCTGGAGCCGGGACGTCTACGAGCAGTACTTC. It encodes CAWSRDVYEQYF.